Detailed here is one T cell receptor beta chain. Time point: peripheral blood 6 weeks after treatment start. This sample is drawn from a study of PD-L1 blockade in urothelial cancer. The V gene's germline CDR1 is MNHNS and CDR2 SASEGT. The length of the CDR3 is 13 residues. Trimming took 6 bases from V and 3 from J, leaving 11 bases between them. Generated by immunoSEQ multiplex PCR, the TCRdb table keeps only in-frame clones and is missing some. This sample has about 120,000 clones, with roughly 88% found just once. The sequence was collected from a man in his forties or fifties with urothelial cancer. The chain carries TRBV6-1 and TRBJ1-2; D might be TRBD1 (6 bases). The sequences come from PBMCs, collected around atezolizumab (anti-PD-L1) treatment. The CDR3 DNA follows: TGTGCCAGCAGCGGACAGCGGCACTATGGCTACACCTTC. Residues: CASSGQRHYGYTF.